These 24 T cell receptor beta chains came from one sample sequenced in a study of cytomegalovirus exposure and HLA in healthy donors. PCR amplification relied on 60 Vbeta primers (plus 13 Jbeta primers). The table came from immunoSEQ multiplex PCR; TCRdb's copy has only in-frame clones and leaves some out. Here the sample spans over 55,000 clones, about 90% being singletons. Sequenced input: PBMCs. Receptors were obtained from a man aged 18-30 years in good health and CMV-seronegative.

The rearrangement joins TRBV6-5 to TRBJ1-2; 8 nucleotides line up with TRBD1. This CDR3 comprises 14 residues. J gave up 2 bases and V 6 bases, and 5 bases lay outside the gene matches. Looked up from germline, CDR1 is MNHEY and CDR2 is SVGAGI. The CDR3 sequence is CASSLGTGNYGYTF. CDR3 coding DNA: TGTGCCAGCAGCCTCGGGACAGGAAACTATGGCTACACCTTC.

The CDR3 DNA is TGTGCCAGCTCACCACCATCAGGAAGGGAGACCCAGTACTTC. The encoded protein is CASSPPSGRETQYF. V usage is TRBV18 and J usage is TRBJ2-5, with D unclear. The CDR3 has 14 amino acids. Per the germline V gene, CDR1 is KGHSH and CDR2 is LQKENI. The V and J ends lost 0 bases and 5 bases respectively, with 10 bases between them.

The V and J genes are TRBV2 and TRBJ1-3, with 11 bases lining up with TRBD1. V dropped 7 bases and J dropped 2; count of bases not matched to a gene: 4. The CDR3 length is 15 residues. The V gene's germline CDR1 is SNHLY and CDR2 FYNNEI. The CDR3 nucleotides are TGTGCCAGCACGGGGGACAGGGGGACTGGAAACACCATATATTTT. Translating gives CASTGDRGTGNTIYF.

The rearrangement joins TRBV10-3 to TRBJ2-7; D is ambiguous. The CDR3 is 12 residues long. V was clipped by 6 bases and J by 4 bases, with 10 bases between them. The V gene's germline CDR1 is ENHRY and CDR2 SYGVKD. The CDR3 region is CAIRAAAYEQYF. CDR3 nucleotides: TGTGCCATCAGGGCCGCGGCTTACGAGCAGTACTTC.

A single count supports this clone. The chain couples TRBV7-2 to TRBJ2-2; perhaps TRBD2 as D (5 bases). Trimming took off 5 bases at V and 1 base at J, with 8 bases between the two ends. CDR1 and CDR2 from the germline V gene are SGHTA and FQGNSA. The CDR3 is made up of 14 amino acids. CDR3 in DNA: TGTGCCAGCAGCCAACTAGGGAACACCGGGGAGCTGTTTTTT. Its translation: CASSQLGNTGELFF. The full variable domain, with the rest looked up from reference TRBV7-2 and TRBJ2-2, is GAGVSQSPSNKVTEKGKDVELRCDPISGHTALYWYRQSLGQGLEFLIYFQGNSAPDKSGLPSDRFSAERTGGSVSTLTIQRTQQEDSAVYLCASSQLGNTGELFFGEGSRLTVL.

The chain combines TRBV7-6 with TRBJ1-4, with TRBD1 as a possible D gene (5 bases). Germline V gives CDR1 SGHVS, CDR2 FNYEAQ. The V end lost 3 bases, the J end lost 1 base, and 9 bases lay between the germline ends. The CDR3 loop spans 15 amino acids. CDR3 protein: CASSLLGGTNEKLFF. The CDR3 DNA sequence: TGTGCCAGCAGCTTGTTGGGGGGAACTAATGAAAAACTGTTTTTT.

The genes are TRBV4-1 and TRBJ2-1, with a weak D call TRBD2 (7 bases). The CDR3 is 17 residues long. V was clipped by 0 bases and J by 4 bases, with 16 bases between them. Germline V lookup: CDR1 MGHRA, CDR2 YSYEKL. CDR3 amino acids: CASSQDQAGALYNEQFF. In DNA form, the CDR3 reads TGCGCCAGCAGCCAAGATCAGGCGGGGGCTCTTTACAATGAGCAGTTCTTC.

The CDR3 nucleotides are TGTGCCAGCATCACTGACAGGGTGATTTCTGGAAACACCATATATTTT. Translation gives CASITDRVISGNTIYF. The J gene is TRBJ1-3, the V gene TRBV28, with 7 bases fitting TRBD1. V lost 7 bases, J lost 1 base, and 10 bases stayed unmatched. The CDR3 is made up of 16 amino acids. Germline V gene sequence: CDR1 MDHEN, CDR2 SYDVKM.

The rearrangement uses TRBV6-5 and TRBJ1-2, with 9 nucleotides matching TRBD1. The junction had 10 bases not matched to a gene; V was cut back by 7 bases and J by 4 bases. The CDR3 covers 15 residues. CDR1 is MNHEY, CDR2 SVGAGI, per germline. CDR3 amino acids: CASIRTGQGLYGYTF. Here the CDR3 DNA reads TGTGCCAGCATCAGAACCGGACAGGGGCTCTATGGCTACACCTTC.

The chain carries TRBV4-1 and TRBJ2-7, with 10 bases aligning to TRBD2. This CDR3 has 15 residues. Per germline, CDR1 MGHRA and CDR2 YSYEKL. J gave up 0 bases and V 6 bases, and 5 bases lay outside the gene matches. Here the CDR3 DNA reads TGCGCCAGCAGACCTTCTAGCGGGGGCTCCTACGAGCAGTACTTC. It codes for CASRPSSGGSYEQYF.

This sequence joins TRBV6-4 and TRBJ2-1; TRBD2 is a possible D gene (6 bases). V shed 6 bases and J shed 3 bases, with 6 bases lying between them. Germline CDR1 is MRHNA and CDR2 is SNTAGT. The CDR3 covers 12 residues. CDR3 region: CASSGGYNEQFF. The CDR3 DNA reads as TGTGCCAGCAGCGGGGGCTACAATGAGCAGTTCTTC.

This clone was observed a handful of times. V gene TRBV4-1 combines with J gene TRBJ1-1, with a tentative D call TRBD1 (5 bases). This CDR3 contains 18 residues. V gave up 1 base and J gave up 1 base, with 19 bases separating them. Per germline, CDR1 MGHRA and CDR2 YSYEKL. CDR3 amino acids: CASSQGPFGGAGNTEAFF. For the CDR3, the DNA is TGCGCCAGCAGCCAAGGACCCTTTGGAGGGGCTGGGAACACTGAAGCTTTCTTT.

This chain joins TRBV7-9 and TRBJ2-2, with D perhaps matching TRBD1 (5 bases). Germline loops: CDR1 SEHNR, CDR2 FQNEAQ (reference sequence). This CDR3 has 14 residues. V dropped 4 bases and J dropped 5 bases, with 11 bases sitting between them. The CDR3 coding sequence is TGTGCCAGCAGCTCTGACAGACGGACCGGGGAGCTGTTTTTT. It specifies CASSSDRRTGELFF.

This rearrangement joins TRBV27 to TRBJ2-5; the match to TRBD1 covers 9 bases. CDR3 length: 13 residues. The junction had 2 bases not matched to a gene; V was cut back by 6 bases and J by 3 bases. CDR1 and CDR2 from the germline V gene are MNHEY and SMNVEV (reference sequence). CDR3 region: CASRGTGKETQYF. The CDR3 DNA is TGTGCCAGCAGGGGGACAGGGAAAGAGACCCAGTACTTC.

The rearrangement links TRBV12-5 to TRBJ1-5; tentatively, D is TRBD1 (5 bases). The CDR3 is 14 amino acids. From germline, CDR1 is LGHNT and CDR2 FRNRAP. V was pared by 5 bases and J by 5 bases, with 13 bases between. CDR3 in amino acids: CASGPSGVHQPQHF. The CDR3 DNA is TGTGCTAGTGGTCCCTCGGGGGTTCATCAGCCCCAGCATTTT.

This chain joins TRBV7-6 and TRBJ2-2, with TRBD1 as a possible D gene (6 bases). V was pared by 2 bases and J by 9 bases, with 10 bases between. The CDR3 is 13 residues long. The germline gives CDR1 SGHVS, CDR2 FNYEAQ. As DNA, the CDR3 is TGTGCCAGCAGCTTATTGGGGGCCCGGGAGCTGTTTTTT. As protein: CASSLLGARELFF.

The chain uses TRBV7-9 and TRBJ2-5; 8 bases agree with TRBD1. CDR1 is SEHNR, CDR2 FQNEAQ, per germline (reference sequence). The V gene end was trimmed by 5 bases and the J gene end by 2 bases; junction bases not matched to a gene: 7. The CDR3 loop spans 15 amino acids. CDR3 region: CASSPTGTGQETQYF. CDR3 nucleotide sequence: TGTGCCAGCAGCCCGACCGGGACAGGACAAGAGACCCAGTACTTC.

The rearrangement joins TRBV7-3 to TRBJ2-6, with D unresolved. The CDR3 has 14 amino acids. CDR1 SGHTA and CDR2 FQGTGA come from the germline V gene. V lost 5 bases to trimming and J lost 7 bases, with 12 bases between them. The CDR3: CASSESGEANVLTF. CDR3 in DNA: TGTGCCAGCAGCGAGAGTGGTGAAGCCAACGTCCTGACTTTC.

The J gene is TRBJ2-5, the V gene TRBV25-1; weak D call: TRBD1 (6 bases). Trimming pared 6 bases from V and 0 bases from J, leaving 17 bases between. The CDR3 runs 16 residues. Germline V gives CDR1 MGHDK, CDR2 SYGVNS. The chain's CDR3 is CASRSTPGQNQETQYF. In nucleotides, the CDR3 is TGTGCCAGCAGATCTACACCTGGACAGAACCAAGAGACCCAGTACTTC.

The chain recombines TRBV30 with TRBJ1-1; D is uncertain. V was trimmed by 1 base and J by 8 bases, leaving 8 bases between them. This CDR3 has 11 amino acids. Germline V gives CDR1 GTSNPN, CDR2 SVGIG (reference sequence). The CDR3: CAWSGYREAFF. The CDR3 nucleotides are TGTGCCTGGAGTGGCTACCGCGAAGCTTTCTTT.

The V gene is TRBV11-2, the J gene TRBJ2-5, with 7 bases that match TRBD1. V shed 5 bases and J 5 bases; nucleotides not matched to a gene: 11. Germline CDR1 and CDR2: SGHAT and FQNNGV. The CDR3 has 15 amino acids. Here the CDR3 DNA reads TGTGCCAGCAGCCATACGGGTCAGGGGGAGGAGACCCAGTACTTC. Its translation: CASSHTGQGEETQYF.

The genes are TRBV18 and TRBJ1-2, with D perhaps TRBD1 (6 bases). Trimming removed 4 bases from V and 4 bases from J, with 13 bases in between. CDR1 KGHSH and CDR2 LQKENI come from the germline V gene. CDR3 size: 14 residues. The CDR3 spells CASSRDTASYGYTF. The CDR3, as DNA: TGTGCCAGCTCACGGGACACCGCCTCCTATGGCTACACCTTC.

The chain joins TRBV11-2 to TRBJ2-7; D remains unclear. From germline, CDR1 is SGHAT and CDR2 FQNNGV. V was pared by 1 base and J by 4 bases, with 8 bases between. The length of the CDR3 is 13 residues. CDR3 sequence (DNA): TGTGCCAGCAGCTTAGGGCAGCGATACGAGCAGTACTTC. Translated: CASSLGQRYEQYF.

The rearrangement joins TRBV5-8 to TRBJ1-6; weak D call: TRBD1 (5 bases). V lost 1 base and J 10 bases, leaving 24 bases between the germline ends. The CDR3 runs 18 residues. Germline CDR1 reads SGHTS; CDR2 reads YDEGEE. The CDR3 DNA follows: TGTGCCAGCAGCTTGAGCTCCGGGTTCGGTTTTGGGGGGTCACCCCTCCACTTT. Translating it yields CASSLSSGFGFGGSPLHF.